This T cell receptor beta chain derives from a study of T cell responses to AZD1222 COVID-19 vaccine. Germline values: CDR1 LNHDA, CDR2 SQIVND (reference sequence). This CDR3 has 15 residues. V shed 7 bases and J shed 7 bases, with 20 bases lying between them. Sequencing used immunoSEQ multiplex PCR; TCRdb keeps in-frame clones, though not all of them. The table includes under 150,000 clones, 90% to 95% detected once. The TCR sequence derives from an adult in good health. The chain joins TRBV19 to TRBJ1-5; D is uncertain. Sequenced material: peripheral blood, taken on day 0 of AZD1222 vaccination. The CDR3 loop reads CASKTGPNPWQPQHF. In DNA form, the CDR3 reads TGTGCCAGTAAGACCGGGCCCAACCCGTGGCAGCCCCAGCATTTT.